What follows are 21 T cell receptor beta chains derived from one specimen sequenced in a study of T cell changes during pregnancy in multiple sclerosis. The data were produced by immunoSEQ multiplex PCR, yet TCRdb's version contains in-frame clones alone and is incomplete. This sample has about 100,000 clones; around 90% occur once, and the top ten carry around 3.1%. The sample consisted of peripheral blood, taken in the second trimester of pregnancy. These receptors were collected from a female donor with multiple sclerosis, enrolled in a pregnancy study.

The chain employs TRBV7-9 and TRBJ1-4; maybe TRBD1 (6 bases). V lost 4 bases and J lost 6, with 15 bases in between. CDR3 size: 15 residues. The germline CDR1 and CDR2 sequences are SEHNR and FQNEAQ (reference sequence). CDR3 sequence (DNA): TGTGCCAGCAGCTCTGTACGGGACAAGGATGAAAAACTGTTTTTT. Translating gives CASSSVRDKDEKLFF.

This clone was seen a single time. The chain carries TRBV27 and TRBJ1-2; 9 nucleotides line up with TRBD1. Germline CDR1 reads MNHEY; CDR2 reads SMNVEV (reference sequence). The trim removed 6 bases at V and 5 bases at J, leaving 7 bases unmatched. The CDR3 loop spans 14 amino acids. DNA of the CDR3: TGTGCCAGCAGCTTCGCCGGGACAGGGTATGGCTACACCTTC. Its protein is CASSFAGTGYGYTF.

V gene TRBV5-1 combines with J gene TRBJ1-4; weak D call: TRBD1 (6 bases). CDR1 and CDR2 (germline): SGHRS, YFSETQ. This CDR3 has 14 residues. V was trimmed by 0 bases and J by 10 bases, leaving 13 bases between them. This chain's CDR3 is CASSLEQRGGKLFF. The CDR3 DNA reads TGCGCCAGCAGCTTGGAACAAAGGGGGGGAAAACTGTTTTTT.

The V call is TRBV28, the J call TRBJ1-2; no definite D call. The length of the CDR3 is 13 residues. The germline V and J ends were trimmed by 1 base and 8 bases, with 11 bases remaining between them. CDR1 is MDHEN and CDR2 is SYDVKM in the germline V gene. CDR3 sequence (DNA): TGTGCCAGCAGTTTATCCAAGCCGGGAGGCTACACCTTC. This codes for CASSLSKPGGYTF.

CDR3 in DNA: TGTGCCAGCAACCGCGGGACTAGCGGGAGGGGATCCTACAATGAGCAGTTCTTC. It translates to CASNRGTSGRGSYNEQFF. The rearrangement uses TRBV27 and TRBJ2-1, with 16 positions matching TRBD2. Germline assignment: CDR1 MNHEY and CDR2 SMNVEV (reference sequence). V was pared by 7 bases and J by 1 base, with 7 bases of the junction left unmatched. This CDR3 is built from 18 residues.

CDR3: CASSVDTGGFYEQYF. DNA for the CDR3: TGTGCCAGCAGCGTAGATACGGGAGGCTTCTACGAGCAGTACTTC. V and J are TRBV9 and TRBJ2-7; 7 positions match TRBD2. The CDR3 loop spans 15 amino acids. Germline loops: CDR1 SGDLS, CDR2 YYNGEE. With 0 bases clipped from V and 3 bases from J, the junction kept 6 bases outside the gene matches.

The genes are TRBV7-8 and TRBJ1-3, with D unresolved. Between the trimmed V and J ends, which lost 3 bases and 5 bases, there was a span of 17 bases. The CDR3 totals 16 residues. In germline, CDR1 is SGHVS, CDR2 FQNEAQ. For the CDR3, the DNA is TGTGCCAGCAGCTTTCGACCGACCCTAGAGAGAAACACCATATATTTT. It yields the protein CASSFRPTLERNTIYF.

This sequence joins TRBV15 and TRBJ1-2; 9 nucleotides line up with TRBD1. With V trimmed by 5 bases and J by 2 bases, 3 bases remained unmatched. CDR1 is LNHNV and CDR2 is YYDKDF in the germline V gene (reference sequence). This CDR3 contains 14 residues. CDR3 residues: CATSADRGNYGYTF. The CDR3 coding sequence is TGTGCCACCAGCGCGGACAGGGGCAACTATGGCTACACCTTC.

The chain couples TRBV10-3 to TRBJ2-4, with 9 bases aligning to TRBD1. Germline CDR1 is ENHRY and CDR2 is SYGVKD. J was trimmed by 8 bases and V by 6 bases; bases with no gene match: 11. CDR3 length equals 15 residues. This CDR3 reads CAIRSGTGFGDIQYF. For the CDR3, the DNA is TGTGCCATCAGATCCGGGACAGGGTTCGGTGACATTCAGTACTTC.

The V call is TRBV18, the J call TRBJ2-1; D is possibly TRBD2 (5 bases). Looked up from germline, CDR1 is KGHSH and CDR2 is LQKENI. This CDR3 is 14 amino acids long. V lost 4 bases and J 6 bases, leaving 13 bases between the germline ends. CDR3 nucleotides: TGTGCCAGCTCACTAAAATCGGGGTCCAATGAGCAGTTCTTC. Translation: CASSLKSGSNEQFF.

This sequence joins TRBV7-2 and TRBJ1-1; D remains ambiguous. Trimming cost V 6 bases and J 2 bases, with 13 bases left between them. Germline CDR1 SGHTA, CDR2 FQGNSA. CDR3 length: 14 amino acids. Here the CDR3 reads CASRTPTSNTEAFF. DNA of the CDR3: TGTGCCAGCAGGACTCCCACCTCAAACACTGAAGCTTTCTTT.

The chain uses TRBV7-9 and TRBJ2-5; 11 nucleotides line up with TRBD2. The ends lost 3 bases at V and 5 bases at J; junction bases unmatched: 14. Germline-derived CDR1 and CDR2 are SEHNR and FQNEAQ (reference sequence). This CDR3 is 18 amino acids long. This CDR3 is CASSFPLAGGPHRETQYF. The CDR3 DNA reads TGTGCCAGCAGCTTCCCTTTAGCGGGAGGGCCCCACCGGGAGACCCAGTACTTC. Full variable domain (missing parts from reference TRBV7-9 and TRBJ2-5): DTGVSQNPRHKITKRGQNVTFRCDPISEHNRLYWYRQTLGQGPEFLTYFQNEAQLEKSRLLSDRFSAERPKGSFSTLEIQRTEQGDSAMYLCASSFPLAGGPHRETQYFGPGTRLLVL.

The chain carries TRBV27 and TRBJ2-7; D might be TRBD1 (6 bases). Germline CDR1 MNHEY, CDR2 SMNVEV (reference sequence). The ends were cut back, 5 bases at V and 0 bases at J, with 17 bases in the middle. The CDR3 totals 16 residues. The CDR3 loop is CASSERSGTSSYEQYF. The CDR3 DNA sequence: TGTGCCAGCAGTGAAAGGTCCGGGACAAGCTCCTACGAGCAGTACTTC.

The rearrangement uses TRBV25-1 and TRBJ2-7, with D perhaps matching TRBD2 (7 bases). The V and J ends lost 7 bases and 4 bases respectively, with 20 bases between them. Looked up from germline, CDR1 is MGHDK and CDR2 is SYGVNS. The CDR3 has 15 amino acids. The chain's CDR3 is CASTPRGAASYEQYF. Here the CDR3 DNA reads TGTGCCAGCACCCCTCGGGGGGCCGCATCGTACGAGCAGTACTTC.

The chain couples TRBV7-9 to TRBJ2-3; 12 nucleotides agree with TRBD2. This CDR3 is 16 amino acids long. The ends lost 5 bases at V and 0 bases at J; junction bases unmatched: 3. The germline CDR1 and CDR2 sequences are SEHNR and FQNEAQ (reference sequence). The CDR3 DNA follows: TGTGCCAGCAGCCTTCTAGCGGGAGGGAGCACAGATACGCAGTATTTT. It yields the protein CASSLLAGGSTDTQYF.

The chain employs TRBV19 and TRBJ2-1; D remains ambiguous. The CDR3 consists of 16 residues. Deletions cut 4 bases from V and 3 bases from J, with 16 bases between. Germline values: CDR1 LNHDA, CDR2 SQIVND (reference sequence). This CDR3 reads CASSSRRRPDYNEQFF. As DNA, the CDR3 is TGTGCCAGTAGTAGTCGTAGGAGACCAGACTACAATGAGCAGTTCTTC.

The rearrangement links TRBV7-2 to TRBJ2-1, with 10 nucleotides matching TRBD1. This CDR3 has 15 amino acids. Germline CDR1 and CDR2: SGHTA and FQGNSA. V dropped 4 bases and J dropped 6; count of bases not matched to a gene: 6. The CDR3 DNA follows: TGTGCCAGCAGCTGGGGGGGACAGGGGACCAATGAGCAGTTCTTC. As protein: CASSWGGQGTNEQFF.

This chain uses TRBV23-1 with TRBJ2-7; D call uncertain. TRBV23-1 is treated as an ORF (open reading frame) with a function not yet certain. The CDR3 totals 14 residues. V was pared by 0 bases and J by 4 bases, with 10 bases between. CDR3 sequence (DNA): TGCGCCAGCAGTCAATCAATCCCCCCTTACGAGCAGTACTTC. Its translation: CASSQSIPPYEQYF.

J is TRBJ2-7 and V is TRBV2; D perhaps matches TRBD1 (5 bases). The germline gives CDR1 SNHLY, CDR2 FYNNEI. The CDR3 consists of 17 residues. Trimming removed 2 bases at V and 7 bases at J, with 24 bases between. The DNA for the CDR3 is TGTGCCAGCAGTGAAAACCCCCAGGGTTTGGGCCTGGGTGAGCAGTACTTC. The encoded protein is CASSENPQGLGLGEQYF.

As DNA, the CDR3 is TGTGCCAGCAGCTCCGACAGACCCAATCAGCCCCAGCATTTT. It is translated as CASSSDRPNQPQHF. The chain carries TRBV7-2 and TRBJ1-5; maybe TRBD1 (5 bases). The CDR3 totals 14 residues. CDR1 is SGHTA, CDR2 FQGNSA, per germline. The ends were cut back, 4 bases at V and 3 bases at J, with 10 bases in the middle.

In this sample, this clone turned up once. CDR3 loop: CASSTWDRGIDGYTF. The CDR3 region has the DNA TGTGCCAGCAGCACGTGGGACAGGGGAATTGATGGCTACACCTTC. The chain combines TRBV7-9 with TRBJ1-2; 10 bases align to TRBD1. The germline V gene encodes CDR1 SEHNR and CDR2 FQNEAQ (reference sequence). The CDR3 contains 15 residues. V lost 5 bases and J lost 6; bases outside the gene matches: 9.